This paragraph covers one T cell receptor beta chain sequence. Repertoires were generated with immunoSEQ multiplex PCR, while TCRdb's copy carries only in-frame clones and drops some. The sample contains around 130,000 clones, 80% to 95% of which appear only once. The data derive from a study of T cell changes during pregnancy in multiple sclerosis. The CDR3 is made up of 12 amino acids. Germline V gives CDR1 SSHAT, CDR2 FNYEAQ (reference sequence). Deletions cut 2 bases from V and 7 bases from J, with 8 bases between. The sequencing used peripheral blood, collected before pregnancy. This receptor was taken from a female donor with multiple sclerosis, enrolled in a pregnancy study. The chain is built from TRBV7-7 and TRBJ1-1; no firm D call. The CDR3 region has the DNA TGTGCCAGCAGCTTACGCCGGGGTGAAGCTTTCTTT. The encoded protein is CASSLRRGEAFF.